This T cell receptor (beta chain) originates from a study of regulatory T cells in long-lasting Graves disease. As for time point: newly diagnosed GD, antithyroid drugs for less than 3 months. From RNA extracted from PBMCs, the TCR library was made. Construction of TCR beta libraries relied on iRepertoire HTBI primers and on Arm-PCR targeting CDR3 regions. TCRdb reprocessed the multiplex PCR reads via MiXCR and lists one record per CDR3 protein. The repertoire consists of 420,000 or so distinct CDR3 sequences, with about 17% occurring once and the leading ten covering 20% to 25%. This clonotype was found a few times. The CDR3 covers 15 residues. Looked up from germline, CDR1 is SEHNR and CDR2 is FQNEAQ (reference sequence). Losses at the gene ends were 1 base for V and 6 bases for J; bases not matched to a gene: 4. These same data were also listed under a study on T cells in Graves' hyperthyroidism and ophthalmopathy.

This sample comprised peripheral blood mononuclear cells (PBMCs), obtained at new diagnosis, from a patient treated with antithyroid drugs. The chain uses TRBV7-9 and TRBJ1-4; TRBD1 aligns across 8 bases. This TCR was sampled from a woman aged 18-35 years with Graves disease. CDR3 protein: CASSLGQGAYEKLFF. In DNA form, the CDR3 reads TGTGCCAGCAGCTTAGGTCAGGGGGCCTATGAAAAACTGTTTTTT.